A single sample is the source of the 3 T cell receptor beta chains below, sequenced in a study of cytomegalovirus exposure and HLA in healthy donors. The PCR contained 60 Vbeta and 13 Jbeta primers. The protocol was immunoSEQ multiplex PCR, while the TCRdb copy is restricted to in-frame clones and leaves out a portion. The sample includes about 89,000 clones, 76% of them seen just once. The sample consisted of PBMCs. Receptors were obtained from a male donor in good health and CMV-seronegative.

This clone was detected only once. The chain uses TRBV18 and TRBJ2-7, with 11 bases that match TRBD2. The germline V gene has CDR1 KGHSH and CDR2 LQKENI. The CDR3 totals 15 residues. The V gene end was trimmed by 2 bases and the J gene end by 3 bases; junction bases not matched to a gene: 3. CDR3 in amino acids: CASSPRLAGHYEQYF. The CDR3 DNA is TGTGCCAGCTCACCAAGACTAGCGGGACACTACGAGCAGTACTTC.

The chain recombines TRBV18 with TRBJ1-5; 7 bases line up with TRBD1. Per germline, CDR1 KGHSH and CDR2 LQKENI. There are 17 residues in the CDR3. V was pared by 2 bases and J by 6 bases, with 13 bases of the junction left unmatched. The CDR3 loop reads CASSPVSPPGQSQPQHF. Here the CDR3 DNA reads TGTGCCAGCTCACCAGTCTCACCTCCGGGACAGAGTCAGCCCCAGCATTTT. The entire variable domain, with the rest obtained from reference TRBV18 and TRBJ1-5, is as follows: NAGVMQNPRHLVRRRGQEARLRCSPMKGHSHVYWYRQLPEEGLKFMVYLQKENIIDESGMPKERFSAEFPKEGPSILRIQQVVRGDSAAYFCASSPVSPPGQSQPQHFGDGTRLSIL.

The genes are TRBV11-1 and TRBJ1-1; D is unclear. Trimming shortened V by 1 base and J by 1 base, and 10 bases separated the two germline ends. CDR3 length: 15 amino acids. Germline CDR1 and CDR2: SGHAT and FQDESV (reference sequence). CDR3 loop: CASSLEPGENTEAFF. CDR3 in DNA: TGTGCCAGCAGCTTAGAACCCGGGGAGAACACTGAAGCTTTCTTT.